Described below is a single TCR beta chain sequence and its context. This sample is drawn from a study of blood T cell repertoires in COVID-19. Study background: The United States, Italy and Spain provided the acute and convalescent COVID-19 samples. Nucleic acid was either cDNA or gDNA, and it came from T cells, B-cell-depleted T cells, or PBMCs.

Produced via immunoSEQ multiplex PCR; TCRdb's table is partial and in-frame only. The sample consists of fewer than 300,000 clones, around 92% of them appearing once. Patients from Seattle were sampled longitudinally, starting during active infection. The sequenced sample was peripheral blood. The sequence came from a person under 35 with COVID-19, enrolled during active disease.

In nucleotides, the CDR3 is TGTGCCAGCAGCTTTGGACAATACGAGCAGTACTTC. It yields the protein CASSFGQYEQYF. This chain joins TRBV11-2 and TRBJ2-7, with a possible D match to TRBD1 (5 bases). The CDR3 has 12 amino acids. Trimming removed 3 bases at V and 4 bases at J, with 7 bases between. The V gene's germline CDR1 is SGHAT and CDR2 FQNNGV.